This TCR beta chain was sequenced during a study of cytomegalovirus exposure and HLA in healthy donors. Researchers ran the PCR with 60 Vbeta and 13 Jbeta primers. Sequencing used immunoSEQ multiplex PCR; TCRdb keeps in-frame clones, though not all of them. In the table there are about 100,000 clones, roughly 79% of which are singletons. The ends were cut back, 0 bases at V and 2 bases at J, with 5 bases in the middle. CDR3 length: 14 amino acids. Germline values: CDR1 SNHLY, CDR2 FYNNEI. The chain combines TRBV2 with TRBJ1-5; D is unresolved. Input material: PBMCs. This receptor was taken from a woman aged 40 to 55 in good health and CMV-seronegative. CDR3 nucleotides: TGTGCCAGCAGTGAAGCGCGGGGCAATCAGCCCCAGCATTTT. Translated: CASSEARGNQPQHF.